A selection of T cell receptor beta chains follows, all from one sample in a study of cytomegalovirus exposure and HLA in healthy donors. Produced via immunoSEQ multiplex PCR; TCRdb's table is partial and in-frame only. Of more than 85,000 clones in the sample, more than 65% were seen once. The sequencing sample was made of PBMCs. Every receptor here comes from a man in his forties in good health and CMV-seropositive. Each CDR3 is given with its conserved first and last residue. The D gene is left open where the match is weak. Clone size is shown for a subset of rows, as once, few, many or a class of expanded clone.

d_call,v_call,clone_size,j_call,cdr3_nt,cdr3_aa
NA,TRBV30,NA,TRBJ1-5,TGTGCCTGGAGTGTAGGCCAGGGAATCCAGCATTTT,CAWSVGQGIQHF
TRBD1,TRBV5-4,NA,TRBJ2-2,TGTGCCAGCAGCTCGGGACAGCGAAACACCGGGGAGCTGTTTTTT,CASSSGQRNTGELFF
TRBD1,TRBV23-1,once,TRBJ2-3,TGCGCCAGCAGTCAACCCCAGGGGGTACGCACAGATACGCAGTATTTT,CASSQPQGVRTDTQYF
TRBD1,TRBV5-6,NA,TRBJ1-1,TGTGCCAGCAGCTCGCCCACAGGGGGAAGAACTGAAGCTTTCTTT,CASSSPTGGRTEAFF
TRBD1,TRBV7-2,few,TRBJ1-4,TGTGCCAGCAGCCAGGACAGGGCCGGGAGTGAAAAACTGTTTTTT,CASSQDRAGSEKLFF
TRBD1,TRBV28,NA,TRBJ1-3,TGTGCCAGCAGTCTTTCTATGAACAGGGGTAACACCATATATTTT,CASSLSMNRGNTIYF
NA,TRBV5-4,once,TRBJ2-2,TGTGCCAGCAGCGCCAGGGCGGACACCGGGGAGCTGTTTTTT,CASSARADTGELFF
NA,TRBV18,few,TRBJ2-5,TGTGCCAGCTCACCCAACCAAGAGACCCAGTACTTC,CASSPNQETQYF
TRBD2,TRBV19,NA,TRBJ2-1,TGTGCCAGTAGTACCAACCGGGCGGGAGCCCCTCGCGACAATGAGCAGTTCTTC,CASSTNRAGAPRDNEQFF
NA,TRBV21-1,NA,TRBJ1-4,TGTGCCAGCAGCATCTCGGAGTTACAAGATGAAAAACTGTTTTTT,CASSISELQDEKLFF
TRBD2,TRBV28,NA,TRBJ2-6,TGTGCCAGCAGTAAAGGGGGGCGGGGGGTAGGGTCTGGGGCCAACGTCCTGACTTTC,CASSKGGRGVGSGANVLTF
NA,TRBV6-5,NA,TRBJ2-5,TGTGCCAGCAGTTACCAGACAGCCGGGGGGACCCAGTACTTC,CASSYQTAGGTQYF
NA,TRBV11-3,NA,TRBJ1-1,TGTGCCAGCAGCCCCGGGGGTGAGAACACTGAAGCTTTCTTT,CASSPGGENTEAFF
NA,TRBV7-9,once,TRBJ2-3,TGTGCCAGCAGCTTCTCCGTCGGGAAGGGCACAGATACGCAGTATTTT,CASSFSVGKGTDTQYF
NA,TRBV7-3,NA,TRBJ1-1,TGTGCCAGCAGCTCTCAACAGGGCTCTGAAGCTTTCTTT,CASSSQQGSEAFF
NA,TRBV11-2,few,TRBJ2-3,TGTGCCAGCAGCTTTGCCGAAGCGGCGCAGTATTTT,CASSFAEAAQYF
NA,TRBV6-1,NA,TRBJ1-5,TGTGCCAGCAACCCTCGAGGCACGGCGAGCAGCCCCCAGCATTTT,CASNPRGTASSPQHF
NA,TRBV10-3,NA,TRBJ1-2,TGTGCCACGTGGATCGGACAGACGACAAACTATGGCTACACCTTC,CATWIGQTTNYGYTF
NA,TRBV5-4,NA,TRBJ1-1,TGTGCCAGCAGCTTAGACGTGGGGGCTCGGAGGATGAACACTGAAGCTTTCTTT,CASSLDVGARRMNTEAFF
TRBD2,TRBV4-1,NA,TRBJ2-5,TGCGCCAGCAGCCAAGAAGGTAGCGGGGGAGAGACCCAGTACTTC,CASSQEGSGGETQYF
NA,TRBV6-4,NA,TRBJ1-4,TGTGCCAGCAGTGTCGGAAACCGGGACACCAATGAAAAACTGTTTTTT,CASSVGNRDTNEKLFF
NA,TRBV28,few,TRBJ1-2,TGTGCCAGCAGTTTATTGAACCCAGGGGACTATGGCTACACCTTC,CASSLLNPGDYGYTF
NA,TRBV12-5,NA,TRBJ2-3,TGTGCTAGTGGGCCCTCAAACAGGGCCCGAAGCACAGATACGCAGTATTTT,CASGPSNRARSTDTQYF
NA,TRBV5-4,NA,TRBJ2-5,TGTGCCAGCAGCTTGGGTCAGGGGTTAGAGACCCAGTACTTC,CASSLGQGLETQYF
TRBD2,TRBV7-2,NA,TRBJ2-3,TGTGCCAGCAAGGCCATGGGGGGGGGCACAGATACGCAGTATTTT,CASKAMGGGTDTQYF
TRBD1,TRBV30,NA,TRBJ2-7,TGTGCCTGGAGGGCCGCGGACAGGGGTGGTGTTGGCTACGAGCAGTACTTC,CAWRAADRGGVGYEQYF
NA,TRBV6-5,NA,TRBJ2-1,TGTGCCAGCAGTTACTCCGGGACAATTTACAATGAGCAGTTCTTC,CASSYSGTIYNEQFF
TRBD2,TRBV5-1,NA,TRBJ2-5,TGCGCCAGCAGCTACGGACTAGCGGGAGGGGAAGAGACCCAGTACTTC,CASSYGLAGGEETQYF
NA,TRBV10-3,NA,TRBJ1-5,TGTGCCATCAGTGAATCAGGGCTTGGACAGCCCCAGCATTTT,CAISESGLGQPQHF
TRBD1,TRBV27,NA,TRBJ2-2,TGTGCCAGCAGTTTATGGGGACAGGGGGACGGGGAGCTGTTTTTT,CASSLWGQGDGELFF
NA,TRBV6-5,NA,TRBJ1-5,TGTGCCAGCAGTCCAAGTAGCAGCAATCAGCCCCAGCATTTT,CASSPSSSNQPQHF
NA,TRBV18,NA,TRBJ2-7,TGTGCCAGCTCACCAACAGCGGAGACCTACGAGCAGTACTTC,CASSPTAETYEQYF
NA,TRBV9,NA,TRBJ2-7,TGTGCCAGCAGCTTCAGACAGGACGCCTACGAGCAGTACTTC,CASSFRQDAYEQYF
TRBD2,TRBV7-6,NA,TRBJ2-7,TGTGCCAGCAGCGCCGGACTAGTCGGCTTCGAGCAGTACTTC,CASSAGLVGFEQYF
NA,TRBV5-4,NA,TRBJ2-2,TGTGCCAGCAGCGTGAGCGCCGTGGGCACCGGGGAGCTGTTTTTT,CASSVSAVGTGELFF
NA,TRBV7-3,NA,TRBJ1-2,TGTGCCAGCAGCCCCACCGGGGTCTCTGGCTACACCTTC,CASSPTGVSGYTF